This TCR beta chain originates from a study of graft-versus-host responses after intestinal transplantation. Whole-study findings and limits: In recipient marrow, GvH clones were found, and some appeared first in ileum or blood.

With respect to this clone: Its antigen is unidentified.

From germline, CDR1 is SGHVS and CDR2 FQNEAQ. The trim removed 5 bases at V and 3 bases at J, leaving 11 bases unmatched. This CDR3 has 17 amino acids. The protocol was immunoSEQ multiplex PCR, while the TCRdb copy is restricted to in-frame clones and leaves out a portion. The table records just under 90,000 clones, less than 90% of them present only once. The chain joins TRBV7-8 to TRBJ1-5; 9 bases are a match to TRBD1. The sequences come from unstimulated CD8+ T cells sorted from spleen or lymph node cells, collected before intestinal transplant. This receptor was identified in a human donor who received an intestinal transplant. The CDR3 nucleotides are TGTGCCAGCAGCCCGACCGGGACAGGGAGATACAATCAGCCCCAGCATTTT. Its protein is CASSPTGTGRYNQPQHF.